This TCR beta chain was sequenced for a study of T cell responses to AZD1222 COVID-19 vaccine listed by TCRdb under 2021. General notes on the study: Because spike-specific TCR depth and breadth did not differ between the two schedules, AZD1222 recipients who got a second dose at roughly 4 weeks were pooled with those who got a second dose at roughly 12 weeks. TCR sequencing was performed for over 230 trial participants, of whom around 200 were given two doses of AZD1222 and about 25 were given two doses of MenACWY control vaccine. Trial participants were enrolled by age into 18-55, 56-69 and 70-plus year subgroups, with roughly 160, 29 and 62 TCR-sequenced participants respectively.

As concerns this clone: Its antigen is still unknown. Base qualities are not at hand, and no much larger clone is one base apart.

The CDR3 regions of human TCRbeta chains were subjected to immunosequencing. For the original study's pipeline: Repertoire TCRs were matched against a reference library of SARS-CoV-2-specific TCRs generated with the MIRA antigen-specificity platform. Breadth was defined as the fraction of unique TCRs that were SARS-CoV-2-associated. Depth was defined as the fraction of total T cells that were SARS-CoV-2-associated. Using the MIRA data, every spike-specific TCR was mapped to the spike region that the TCR reacted to and assigned to either a CD4 or a CD8 class. Log10-transformed breadth and depth values were compared by one-way ANOVA with Sidak's multiple comparisons tests. TCRdb holds this immuneACCESS table with in-frame rearrangements only. Some clones are missing; in checked studies, unresolved V genes explain under half, and the rest has no known cause. That table is the source of V, J and clone size, and D and trimming were worked out from the DNA. Recorded for this sample are roughly 190,000 clones; approximately 90% of them occurred a single time. The ten largest clones add up to more than 0.75% of the sample.

A distance of 11 bases separates the germline ends of V and J, which lose 1 base and 1 base respectively. The germline V gene encodes CDR1 SGHNT and CDR2 YYREEE (reference sequence). The CDR3 goes from the cysteine to the phenylalanine over 16 residues. CDR3 DNA only is kept here, 48 bases in frame from base 1. This specimen's time point label, per the study, means: baseline before first vaccination. Samples from vaccinated people were obtained from the UK trials COV001 and COV002, which included a single-blind randomized controlled phase 2/3 trial of AZD1222 (ChAdOx1 nCoV-19) in healthy adults. For TCRbeta chain sequencing, PBMC samples from trial participants were taken at day 0 and at day 28 after the second dose. Here is what the overall study found, with its caveats: The whole spike protein was spanned by vaccine-associated CD4 TCRs, and dominant responses were seen in regions 160-218 and 743-854. After two AZD1222 doses, both the breadth and the depth of spike-specific TCRs were significantly higher than at day 0 and than in MenACWY recipients. Because no day 14 peak-response samples were available, repertoires were characterized only after the peak T cell response. The 56-69-year group was small, and its depth increase did not reach significance, likely because of low power. Only a handful of AZD1222 recipients were SARS-CoV-2 seropositive at baseline, limiting conclusions about previously exposed vaccinees. Participants were mostly white British, with more females than males. The authors suggested clonal diversity may have been underestimated. Nearly half of unique spike-specific TCRs reportedly recognized epitopes outside regions mutated in the B.1.351 and B.1.1.7 variants.

The chain employs TRBV5-4 and TRBJ2-2; the D region is possibly TRBD1 or TRBD2, each matching across 7 bases. The sequence came from an adult in good health. This specimen consisted of peripheral blood, obtained on day 0 of AZD1222 vaccination. The CDR3 in this case is CASSLSGTENTGELFF. The DNA is as follows: TGTGCCAGCAGCTTGAGCGGGACAGAGAACACCGGGGAGCTGTTTTTT.